Listed below are T cell receptor beta chains from one sample, sequenced in a study of blood T cell repertoires in COVID-19. TCRdb's table, derived via immunoSEQ multiplex PCR, lists solely in-frame clones and lacks some. The top ten clones hold 7.8% of a sample with roughly 290,000 clones, around 87% of them seen once. Sequences were obtained from peripheral blood. The source of these receptors is a woman between 50 and 59 years old who had recovered from COVID-19. The CDR3 runs from the conserved cysteine through the conserved F or W. D genes are given only for firm matches. The size entry is marked missing in some rows and otherwise reads once, few, many or a size class.

few	-	TRBV19	TRBJ1-1	CASSPPGAYTEAFF	TGTGCCAGTAGTCCCCCAGGGGCATACACTGAAGCTTTCTTT
-	TRBD2	TRBV20-1	TRBJ2-7	CSASGTSGRGSSYEQYF	TGCAGTGCTAGTGGGACTAGCGGTCGAGGGAGCTCCTACGAGCAGTACTTC
-	TRBD1	TRBV27	TRBJ1-2	CASSLTARDSNYGYTF	TGTGCCAGCAGTTTAACAGCCCGGGACAGTAACTATGGCTACACCTTC
-	-	TRBV6-5	TRBJ1-6	CASRVGAGGSPLHF	TGTGCCAGCAGAGTGGGGGCGGGGGGTTCACCCCTCCACTTT
-	-	TRBV5-1	TRBJ2-7	CASSGAGSDSPGYF	TGCGCCAGCAGCGGGGCAGGGTCTGACTCACCGGGGTACTTC
-	-	TRBV20-1	TRBJ1-2	CSARGQLVYTF	TGCAGTGCTAGAGGACAGCTCGTCTACACCTTC
-	-	TRBV7-9	TRBJ1-1	CASSLAWTANTEAFF	TGTGCCAGCAGCTTAGCGTGGACAGCGAACACTGAAGCTTTCTTT
many	-	TRBV6-5	TRBJ1-1	CASRTTRTPNTEAFF	TGTGCCAGCAGAACCACTCGGACACCGAACACTGAAGCTTTCTTT
-	-	TRBV5-1	TRBJ2-5	CASSLSGETQYF	TGCGCCAGCAGCTTGTCGGGAGAGACCCAGTACTTC
-	TRBD1	TRBV28	TRBJ1-5	CASSRTGTGIQPQHF	TGTGCCAGCAGCAGAACCGGGACAGGGATCCAGCCCCAGCATTTT
-	-	TRBV7-3	TRBJ1-1	CASSLTEGMNTEAFF	TGTGCCAGCAGCTTAACGGAGGGGATGAACACTGAAGCTTTCTTT
-	-	TRBV19	TRBJ2-5	CASSRVSQAVETQYF	TGTGCCAGTAGTAGGGTCAGCCAAGCGGTGGAGACCCAGTACTTC
-	TRBD2	TRBV7-2	TRBJ2-3	CASSLLRQGGGPRQDTQYF	TGTGCCAGCAGCTTATTGAGGCAAGGCGGGGGGCCCCGACAAGATACGCAGTATTTT
-	-	TRBV7-9	TRBJ2-2	CASSSSAWGSSTGELFF	TGTGCCAGCAGCTCGTCAGCGTGGGGCAGTAGTACCGGGGAGCTGTTTTTT
-	TRBD2	TRBV25-1	TRBJ2-3	CASNIPGLAGSTDTQYF	TGTGCCAGCAATATTCCGGGACTAGCGGGTAGTACAGATACGCAGTATTTT
-	TRBD2	TRBV9	TRBJ2-2	CASSPTSGNTGELFF	TGTGCCAGCAGCCCGACTAGCGGAAACACCGGGGAGCTGTTTTTT
-	TRBD1	TRBV5-1	TRBJ2-7	CASSPRQGASNEQYF	TGCGCCAGCAGCCCCAGACAGGGGGCAAGCAACGAGCAGTACTTC
once	TRBD1	TRBV20-1	TRBJ1-2	CSATDQQGRVYGYTF	TGCAGTGCTACTGACCAACAGGGGAGAGTCTATGGCTACACCTTC
once	-	TRBV7-8	TRBJ1-4	CASSWGGKLFF	TGTGCCAGCAGCTGGGGGGGAAAACTGTTTTTT
-	TRBD1	TRBV3-1/TRBV3-2	TRBJ1-1	CASSQLQGSEAFF	TGTGCCAGCAGCCAACTACAGGGGAGTGAAGCTTTCTTT
once	TRBD1	TRBV4-3	TRBJ2-1	CASSFDRESYNEQFF	TGCGCCAGCAGCTTTGACAGGGAATCCTACAATGAGCAGTTCTTC
-	TRBD1	TRBV27	TRBJ1-6	CASSPGQGADSPLHF	TGTGCCAGCAGCCCCGGACAGGGGGCGGACTCACCCCTCCACTTT
-	TRBD1	TRBV30	TRBJ2-3	CAWSALTGAGTDTQYF	TGTGCCTGGAGTGCGTTGACAGGGGCAGGCACAGATACGCAGTATTTT
-	TRBD2	TRBV20-1	TRBJ2-7	CSASVSSGGLEQYF	TGCAGTGCTAGTGTCAGTAGCGGGGGCCTGGAGCAGTACTTC
-	-	TRBV27	TRBJ2-2	CASSLRVTGELFF	TGTGCCAGCAGTTTACGGGTTACCGGGGAGCTGTTTTTT
-	-	TRBV19	TRBJ2-2	CASTTTGDVNTGELFF	TGTGCCAGTACAACGACAGGTGATGTAAACACCGGGGAGCTGTTTTTT
-	TRBD1	TRBV7-8	TRBJ2-1	CASSLASTGAKFF	TGTGCCAGCAGCTTAGCTTCGACAGGGGCCAAGTTCTTC
once	-	TRBV4-3	TRBJ1-4	CASSQGGSVNEKLFF	TGCGCCAGCAGCCAAGGAGGCAGCGTTAATGAAAAACTGTTTTTT
-	TRBD2	TRBV5-1	TRBJ2-1	CASSLGAGGYNEQFF	TGCGCCAGCAGCTTGGGGGCGGGAGGGTACAATGAGCAGTTCTTC
-	-	TRBV3-1/TRBV3-2	TRBJ2-6	CASSQSRASGANVLTF	TGTGCCAGCAGCCAGAGCAGGGCATCTGGGGCCAACGTCCTGACTTTC
-	-	TRBV6-1	TRBJ1-5	CASSEERNQPQHF	TGTGCCAGCAGTGAAGAGAGGAATCAGCCCCAGCATTTT
-	-	TRBV7-9	TRBJ2-2	CASSPPLSPGELFF	TGTGCCAGCAGCCCCCCACTTTCCCCCGGGGAGCTGTTTTTT
-	TRBD1	TRBV11-2	TRBJ2-5	CASSPGQGKKETQYF	TGTGCCAGCAGCCCAGGACAGGGAAAGAAAGAGACCCAGTACTTC
-	-	TRBV12-3/TRBV12-4	TRBJ2-7	CATSRAQGYEQYF	TGTGCCACCTCTAGAGCCCAGGGGTACGAGCAGTACTTC
-	TRBD1	TRBV19	TRBJ2-5	CASSPILGQGRTQYF	TGTGCCAGTAGTCCGATCTTAGGACAGGGGAGAACCCAGTACTTC
-	-	TRBV30	TRBJ1-6	CAWSDSVPLHF	TGTGCCTGGAGTGACTCGGTACCCCTCCACTTT
-	-	TRBV7-9	TRBJ2-7	CASSFGPGHSYEQYF	TGTGCCAGCAGCTTCGGCCCGGGACATTCCTACGAGCAGTACTTC
-	TRBD1	TRBV19	TRBJ1-1	CASTETGVNTEAFF	TGTGCCAGTACTGAGACAGGGGTGAACACTGAAGCTTTCTTT
once	TRBD1	TRBV7-7	TRBJ2-1	CASSSPGQGSNEQFF	TGTGCTAGCAGCTCGCCGGGACAGGGTTCCAATGAGCAGTTCTTC
-	TRBD2	TRBV18	TRBJ2-7	CASSPQRGGPLYYEQYF	TGTGCCAGCTCACCTCAACGGGGGGGCCCCCTTTACTACGAGCAGTACTTC
-	-	TRBV5-4	TRBJ2-2	CASSLNTGFTGELFF	TGTGCCAGCAGCTTAAACACAGGGTTCACCGGGGAGCTGTTTTTT
-	-	TRBV3-1/TRBV3-2	TRBJ2-7	CASLISSHPYEQYF	TGTGCCAGCCTAATCTCTAGCCACCCCTACGAGCAGTACTTC
-	TRBD1	TRBV7-7	TRBJ2-7	CASSLGGQPEVHEQYF	TGTGCCAGCAGCTTAGGGGGACAGCCTGAGGTCCACGAGCAGTACTTC
-	-	TRBV19	TRBJ1-4	CATTWGAGEKLFF	TGTGCCACGACTTGGGGCGCAGGTGAAAAACTGTTTTTT
-	TRBD2	TRBV18	TRBJ2-1	CASSPPGGAAYNEQFF	TGTGCCAGCTCACCGCCCGGGGGGGCGGCCTACAATGAGCAGTTCTTC
few	-	TRBV5-8	TRBJ2-2	CASSLTTAHRMGTGELFF	TGTGCCAGCAGCTTGACGACAGCCCACCGCATGGGGACCGGGGAGCTGTTTTTT
-	TRBD1	TRBV3-1/TRBV3-2	TRBJ1-1	CASSHSAGTGGVGFAEAFF	TGTGCCAGCAGCCACAGCGCCGGGACAGGGGGCGTCGGTTTTGCTGAAGCTTTCTTT
-	-	TRBV5-1	TRBJ2-5	CASSGGRQETQYF	TGCGCCAGCAGCGGGGGGAGGCAAGAGACCCAGTACTTC
-	TRBD1	TRBV4-1	TRBJ2-3	CASSHPGQGADTQYF	TGCGCCAGCAGCCATCCGGGACAGGGGGCAGATACGCAGTATTTT
-	-	TRBV5-6	TRBJ1-1	CASSLEIGDTEAFF	TGTGCCAGCAGCTTGGAGATTGGAGACACTGAAGCTTTCTTT
-	-	TRBV29-1	TRBJ2-1	CSALRGYGQFF	TGCAGCGCTCTAAGGGGTTACGGGCAGTTCTTC
-	-	TRBV28	TRBJ2-7	CASSPPGFPEQYF	TGTGCCAGCAGTCCCCCAGGGTTTCCGGAGCAGTACTTC
-	-	TRBV4-2	TRBJ2-5	CASSQEFSVQETQYF	TGTGCCAGCAGCCAAGAATTCAGCGTCCAAGAGACCCAGTACTTC
-	TRBD1	TRBV7-2	TRBJ2-3	CASSLVKGAGTDTQYF	TGTGCCAGCAGCTTAGTGAAGGGGGCCGGCACAGATACGCAGTATTTT
-	-	TRBV7-9	TRBJ2-5	CASSLDMATQYF	TGTGCCAGCAGCTTAGATATGGCTACCCAGTACTTC